The clone carrying this TCR beta chain was counted ten times or more. What it binds is not known. Stated time point: persistent/refractory GD, antithyroid drugs over 5 years with positive TRAb. RNA isolated from PBMCs was used to make the TCR library. An endocrinology department located in Xi'an, China, was where the patients came from. The entry originates in a study of regulatory T cells in long-lasting Graves disease. CDR3 length equals 13 residues. The ends were cut back, 2 bases at V and 7 bases at J, with 7 bases in the middle. The V gene's germline CDR1 is SGHTS and CDR2 YDEGEE. Overall study findings and caveats: Among samples with persistent disease, TRBV28, TRBJ1-2 and TRBJ2-5 were favored. Samples came from peripheral blood alone, without thyroid tissue. Fewer public clonotypes were shared by new patients (about 940) than by persistent patients (around 2,900).

Both iRepertoire HTBI primers and Arm-PCR of CDR3 regions were used to build the TCR beta libraries. Each CDR3 protein is one row after TCRdb ran MiXCR on the multiplex PCR reads. Altogether about 310,000 distinct CDR3 sequences are present, 22% being singletons, with the ten largest covering approximately 53%. The chain is built from TRBV5-8 and TRBJ1-6; D not certain. This clonotype was sampled from a female donor with Graves disease. This material consisted of peripheral blood mononuclear cells (PBMCs), taken when the disease was refractory, from a patient treated with antithyroid drugs. As DNA, the CDR3 is TGTGCCAGCAGCTTTACGGGCAATTCACCCCTCCACTTT. Amino acid sequence: CASSFTGNSPLHF.